The text below deals with one TCR beta chain. This clone was observed a few times. Its recognized antigen is unknown. No much larger clone exists at a distance of one base, and base qualities are not known. The data originate from a study of blood T cell repertoires in COVID-19 (dated by TCRdb to about 2020). About the study as a whole: Collaborator samples came from the United States, Italy and Spain and covered acute and convalescent phases of COVID-19. The samples were drawn from two sources: the first 160 participants of the ongoing ImmuneRACE study, and 1,254 subjects contributed by 6 global collaborators. The dataset comprised deeply sampled blood TCRbeta repertoires from subjects exposed to, actively infected with, or recovered from COVID-19. HLA class I and class II types, where available, came from metadata supplied by the sample provider rather than from assay-based typing. The prospective study material was composed of cDNA or gDNA derived from T cells, B-cell-depleted T cells, or PBMCs. The repertoires were made available in a free public database intended to serve as a resource for research on the immune response to SARS-CoV-2. Nearly every sample came with metadata listing a de-identified subject ID, COVID-19 status, age in years and sex. Overall study results and their limits: The amount of clinical and demographic metadata varied by source and participant and was provided uncurated.

V is reduced by 4 bases and J by 9 bases, leaving a spacing of 25 bases between them. The germline V gene specifies LGHNA as CDR1 and YNFKEQ as CDR2. From the cysteine through the phenylalanine, the CDR3 covers 18 amino acids. Only the CDR3 DNA is retained, 54 bases long and in frame from the first base. The immunoSEQ Assay, a bias-controlled multiplex PCR, was used to amplify TCRbeta CDR3 regions from genomic DNA. The authors processed their data as follows. Within the assay, amplification of reference gene primers was used to estimate how many nucleated cells each sample contained. Sequence reads were collapsed and filtered to measure the absolute abundance of every unique TCRbeta CDR3 rearrangement. For each sample, productive Simpson clonality was calculated as the square root of Simpson's diversity index across productive rearrangements. This immuneACCESS table, as held by TCRdb, lists in-frame sequences with V and J called but not all clones. Of the missing ones, under half trace to an unresolved V gene in checked studies; the others have no known cause. V and J calls and clone size come straight from that table; D and trimming were deduced from the DNA. For this sample there are about 130,000 clones; approximately 81% appear just once. The ten biggest clones cover approximately 5.7% of the sample.

The collaborating institutions used their own protocols to collect whole blood in K2EDTA tubes. Collaborator samples were shipped for TCRbeta analysis as frozen whole blood, isolated PBMCs, or DNA extracted from either sample type. The receptor comes from a man in his 60s with acute or convalescent COVID-19. Material: peripheral blood. The V gene is TRBV4-2 and the J gene is TRBJ1-6; a tentative D match to TRBD1 spans 6 bases. The CDR3 region reads CASSPRTSAEGDSSPLHF. The DNA sequence reads TGTGCCAGCAGCCCCCGCACGTCGGCAGAGGGGGATTCTTCACCCCTCCACTTT.